A selection of T cell receptor beta chains follows, all from one sample in a study of regulatory T cells in long-lasting Graves disease. Each CDR3 protein gets one entry after TCRdb re-called the multiplex PCR reads with MiXCR. The sample has under 250,000 distinct CDR3 sequences; roughly 20% are singletons. These data also featured in a second study, about T cells in Graves' hyperthyroidism and ophthalmopathy.

The material sequenced was peripheral blood mononuclear cells (PBMCs), taken at new diagnosis, from a patient treated with antithyroid drugs. Source of these receptors: a woman younger than 45 with Graves disease. The CDR3 runs from the conserved cysteine through the conserved F or W. The D gene is left open where the match is weak. Each size is how often the clone was seen (once, few, many) or a class if it is expanded.

>TRBJ1-6|many|-|TRBV3-1
TGTGCCAGCAGCCAAGATCGCCGCACTCGCTATAATTCACCCCTCCACTTT
CASSQDRRTRYNSPLHF
>TRBJ1-3|many|-|TRBV14
TGTGCCAGCAGCCAAAAGGAAAACACCATATATTTT
CASSQKENTIYF
>TRBJ1-2|many|TRBD1|TRBV5-6
TGTGCCAGCAGCCCCGACAGGGGGATCGATGGCTACACCTTC
CASSPDRGIDGYTF
>TRBJ2-7|many|-|TRBV28
TGTGCCAGCAGTGTCTTGAGGGCGGGGACCTACGAGCAGTACTTC
CASSVLRAGTYEQYF
>TRBJ1-2|many|TRBD1|TRBV28
TGTGCCAGCAGTTCTACAGGGGGGCCTCGCTATGGCTACACCTTC
CASSSTGGPRYGYTF
>TRBJ1-1|medium-sized|-|TRBV27
TGTGCCAGCAGTTTAGCAGGTCCCCTGGGAACTGAAGCTTTCTTT
CASSLAGPLGTEAFF
>TRBJ2-7|many|-|TRBV29-1
TGCAGCGTTGTGGGTTTGAGGGAGCAGTACTTC
CSVVGLREQYF
>TRBJ1-4|many|-|TRBV28
TGTGCCAGCAGCGGGGGAGGGCTTACAACTAATGAAAAACTGTTTTTT
CASSGGGLTTNEKLFF
>TRBJ1-6|many|-|TRBV30
TGTGCCTGGAGGAGGGGCGGCGATTCACCCCTCCACTTT
CAWRRGGDSPLHF
>TRBJ1-6|many|-|TRBV20-1
TGCAGTGCTAGAGCCCGGGGCTCCTATAATTCACCCCTCCACTTT
CSARARGSYNSPLHF